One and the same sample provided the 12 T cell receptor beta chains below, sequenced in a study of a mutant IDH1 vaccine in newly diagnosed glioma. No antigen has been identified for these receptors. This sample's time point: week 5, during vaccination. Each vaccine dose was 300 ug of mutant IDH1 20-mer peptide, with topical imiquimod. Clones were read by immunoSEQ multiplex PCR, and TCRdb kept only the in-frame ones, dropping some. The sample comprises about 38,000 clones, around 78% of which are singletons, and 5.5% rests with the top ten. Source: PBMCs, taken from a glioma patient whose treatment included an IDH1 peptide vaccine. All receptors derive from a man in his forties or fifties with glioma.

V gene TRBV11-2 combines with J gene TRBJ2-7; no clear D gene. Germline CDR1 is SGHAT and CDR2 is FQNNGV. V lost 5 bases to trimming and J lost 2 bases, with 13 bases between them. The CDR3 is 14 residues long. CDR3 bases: TGTGCCAGCAGCGTTACGCCTGACACCTACGAGCAGTACTTC. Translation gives CASSVTPDTYEQYF.

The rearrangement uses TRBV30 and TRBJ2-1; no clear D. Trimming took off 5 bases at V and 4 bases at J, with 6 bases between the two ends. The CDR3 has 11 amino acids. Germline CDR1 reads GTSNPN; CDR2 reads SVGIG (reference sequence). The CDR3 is CAWAEYNEQFF. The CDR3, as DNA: TGTGCCTGGGCGGAATACAATGAGCAGTTCTTC.

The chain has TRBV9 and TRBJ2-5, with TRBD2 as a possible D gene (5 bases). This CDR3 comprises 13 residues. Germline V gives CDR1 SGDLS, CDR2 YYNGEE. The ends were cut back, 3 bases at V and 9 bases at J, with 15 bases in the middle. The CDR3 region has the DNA TGTGCCAGCAGCGGAGATATTTCCGGGGCCCAGTACTTC. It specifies CASSGDISGAQYF. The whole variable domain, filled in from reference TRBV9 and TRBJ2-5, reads DSGVTQTPKHLITATGQRVTLRCSPRSGDLSVYWYQQSLDQGLQFLIQYYNGEERAKGNILERFSAQQFPDLHSELNLSSLELGDSALYFCASSGDISGAQYFGPGTRLLVL.

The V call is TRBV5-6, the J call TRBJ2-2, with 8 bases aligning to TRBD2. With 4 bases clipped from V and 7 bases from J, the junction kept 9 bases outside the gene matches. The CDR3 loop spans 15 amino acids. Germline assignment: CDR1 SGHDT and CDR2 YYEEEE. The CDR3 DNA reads TGTGCCAGCAGCCCGCAAGCGGGGGAAGTCGGGGAGCTGTTTTTT. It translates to CASSPQAGEVGELFF.

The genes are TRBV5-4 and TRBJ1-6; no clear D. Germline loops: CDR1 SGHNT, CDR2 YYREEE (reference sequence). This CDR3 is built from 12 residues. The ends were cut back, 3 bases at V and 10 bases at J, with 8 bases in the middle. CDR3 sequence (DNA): TGTGCCAGCAGCTCCCCCGGGTCACCCCTCCACTTT. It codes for CASSSPGSPLHF. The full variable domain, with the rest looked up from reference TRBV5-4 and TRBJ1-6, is ETGVTQSPTHLIKTRGQQVTLRCSSQSGHNTVSWYQQALGQGPQFIFQYYREEENGRGNFPPRFSGLQFPNYSSELNVNALELDDSALYLCASSSPGSPLHFGNGTRLTVT.

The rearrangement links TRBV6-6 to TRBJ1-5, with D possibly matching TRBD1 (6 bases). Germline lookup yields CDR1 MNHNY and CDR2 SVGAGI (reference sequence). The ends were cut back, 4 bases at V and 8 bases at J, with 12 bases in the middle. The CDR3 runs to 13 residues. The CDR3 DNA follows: TGTGCCAGCAGTTTAAAGGGGGATAAGCCCCAGCATTTT. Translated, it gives CASSLKGDKPQHF.

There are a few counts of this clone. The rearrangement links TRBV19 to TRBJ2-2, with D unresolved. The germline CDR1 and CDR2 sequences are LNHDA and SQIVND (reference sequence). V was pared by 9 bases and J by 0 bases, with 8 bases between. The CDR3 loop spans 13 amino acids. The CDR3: CASATANTGELFF. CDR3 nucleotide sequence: TGTGCCAGCGCGACTGCGAACACCGGGGAGCTGTTTTTT.

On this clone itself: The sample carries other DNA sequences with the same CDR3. CDR3: CASSYDRGVTDTQYF. The DNA for the CDR3 is TGTGCCAGCAGTTACGATAGGGGGGTCACAGATACGCAGTATTTT. This chain joins TRBV6-5 and TRBJ2-3, with D perhaps being TRBD1 or TRBD2 (6 bases each). This CDR3 is built from 15 residues. CDR1 is MNHEY and CDR2 is SVGAGI in the germline V gene. V lost 2 bases and J 2 bases, leaving 11 bases between the germline ends.

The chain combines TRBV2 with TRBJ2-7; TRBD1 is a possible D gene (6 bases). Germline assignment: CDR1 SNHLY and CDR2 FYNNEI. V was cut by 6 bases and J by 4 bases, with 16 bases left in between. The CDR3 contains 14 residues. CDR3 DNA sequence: TGTGCCAGCAGAGAAACAGGGATTTCGTACGAGCAGTACTTC. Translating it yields CASRETGISYEQYF. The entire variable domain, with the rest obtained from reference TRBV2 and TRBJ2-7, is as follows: EPEVTQTPSHQVTQMGQEVILRCVPISNHLYFYWYRQILGQKVEFLVSFYNNEISEKSEIFDDQFSVERPDGSNFTLKIRSTKLEDSAMYFCASRETGISYEQYFGPGTRLTVT.

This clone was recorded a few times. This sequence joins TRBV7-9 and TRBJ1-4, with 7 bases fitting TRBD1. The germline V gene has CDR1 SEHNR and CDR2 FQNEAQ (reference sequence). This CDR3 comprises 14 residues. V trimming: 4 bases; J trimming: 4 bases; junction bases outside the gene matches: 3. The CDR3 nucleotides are TGTGCCAGCAGCTCAGGGACAGTTAATGAAAAACTGTTTTTT. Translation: CASSSGTVNEKLFF.

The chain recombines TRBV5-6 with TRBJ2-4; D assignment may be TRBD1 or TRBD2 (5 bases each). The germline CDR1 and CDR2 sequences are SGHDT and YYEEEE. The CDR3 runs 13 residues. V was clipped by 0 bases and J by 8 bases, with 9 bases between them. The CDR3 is CASSLVQGDIQYF. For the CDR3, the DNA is TGTGCCAGCAGCTTGGTCCAGGGAGACATTCAGTACTTC.

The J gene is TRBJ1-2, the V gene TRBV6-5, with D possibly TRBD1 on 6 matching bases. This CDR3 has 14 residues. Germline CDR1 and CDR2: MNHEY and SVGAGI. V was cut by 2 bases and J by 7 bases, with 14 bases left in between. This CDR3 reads CASSYAQGRAGYTF. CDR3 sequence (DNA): TGTGCCAGCAGTTACGCCCAGGGGCGGGCTGGCTACACCTTC.